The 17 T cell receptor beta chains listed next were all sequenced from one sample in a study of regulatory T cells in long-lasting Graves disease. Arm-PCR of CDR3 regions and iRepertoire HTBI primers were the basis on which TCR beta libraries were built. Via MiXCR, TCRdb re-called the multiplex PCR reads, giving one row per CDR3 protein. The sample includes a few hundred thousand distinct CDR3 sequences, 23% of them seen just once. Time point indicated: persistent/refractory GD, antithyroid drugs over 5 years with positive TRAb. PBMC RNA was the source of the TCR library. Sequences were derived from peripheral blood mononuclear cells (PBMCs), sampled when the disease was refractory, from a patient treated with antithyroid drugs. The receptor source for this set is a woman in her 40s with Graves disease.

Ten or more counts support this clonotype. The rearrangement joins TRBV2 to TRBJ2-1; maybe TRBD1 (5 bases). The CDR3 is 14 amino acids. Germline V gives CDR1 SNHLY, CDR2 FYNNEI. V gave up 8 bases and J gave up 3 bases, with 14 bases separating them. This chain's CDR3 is CASAKQAIYNEQFF. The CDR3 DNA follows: TGTGCCAGCGCAAAACAGGCTATCTACAATGAGCAGTTCTTC.

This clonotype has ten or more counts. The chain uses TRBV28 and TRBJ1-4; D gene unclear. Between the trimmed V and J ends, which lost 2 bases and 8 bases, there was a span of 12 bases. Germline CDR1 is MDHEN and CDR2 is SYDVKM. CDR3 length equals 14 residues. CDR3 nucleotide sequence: TGTGCCAGCAGTTTACTCCCGAAAACCGAAAAACTGTTTTTT. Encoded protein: CASSLLPKTEKLFF.

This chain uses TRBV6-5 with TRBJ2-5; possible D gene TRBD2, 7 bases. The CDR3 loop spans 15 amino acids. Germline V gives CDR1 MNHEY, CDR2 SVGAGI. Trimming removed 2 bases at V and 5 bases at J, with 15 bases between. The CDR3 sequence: CASSYGGAPGETQYF. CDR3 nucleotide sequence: TGTGCCAGCAGTTACGGGGGGGCCCCTGGGGAGACCCAGTACTTC.

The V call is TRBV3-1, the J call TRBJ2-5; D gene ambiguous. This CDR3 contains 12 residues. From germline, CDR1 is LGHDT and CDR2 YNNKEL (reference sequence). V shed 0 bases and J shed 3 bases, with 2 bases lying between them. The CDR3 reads CASSQEEETQYF. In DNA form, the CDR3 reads TGTGCCAGCAGCCAAGAAGAAGAGACCCAGTACTTC.

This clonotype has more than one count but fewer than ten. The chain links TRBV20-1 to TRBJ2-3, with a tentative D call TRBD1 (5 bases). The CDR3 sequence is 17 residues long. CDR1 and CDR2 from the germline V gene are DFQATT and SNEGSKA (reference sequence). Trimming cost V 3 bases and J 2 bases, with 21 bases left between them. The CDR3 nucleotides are TGCAGTGCTAGTTTCTATCCCGCAGGGCCACTCACAGATACGCAGTATTTT. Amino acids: CSASFYPAGPLTDTQYF.

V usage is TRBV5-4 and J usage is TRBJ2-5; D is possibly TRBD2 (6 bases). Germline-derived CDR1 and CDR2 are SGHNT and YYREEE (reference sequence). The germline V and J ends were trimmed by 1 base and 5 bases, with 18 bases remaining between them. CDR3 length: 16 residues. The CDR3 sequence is CASSLSAGKASETQYF. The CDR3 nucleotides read TGTGCCAGCAGCTTGTCTGCGGGAAAGGCGAGTGAGACCCAGTACTTC.

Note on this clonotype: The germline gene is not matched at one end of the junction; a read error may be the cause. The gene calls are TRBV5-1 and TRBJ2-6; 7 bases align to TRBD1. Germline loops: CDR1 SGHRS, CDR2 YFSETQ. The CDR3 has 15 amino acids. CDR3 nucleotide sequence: TGTGCCAGCCGGACAGGACCCTCTGGGGCCAACGTCCTGACTTTC. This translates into CASRTGPSGANVLTF.

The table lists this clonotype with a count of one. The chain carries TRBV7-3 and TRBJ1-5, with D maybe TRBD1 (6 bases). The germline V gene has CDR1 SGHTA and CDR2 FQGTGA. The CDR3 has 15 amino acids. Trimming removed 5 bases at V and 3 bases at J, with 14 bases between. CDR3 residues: CASSASGGLNQPQHF. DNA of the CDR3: TGTGCCAGCAGCGCAAGTGGGGGGCTCAATCAGCCCCAGCATTTT.

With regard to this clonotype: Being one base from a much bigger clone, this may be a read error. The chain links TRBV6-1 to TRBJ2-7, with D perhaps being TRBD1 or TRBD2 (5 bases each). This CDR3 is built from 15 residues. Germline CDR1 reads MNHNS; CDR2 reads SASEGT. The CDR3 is CASSKVRDGSYEQCF. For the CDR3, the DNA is TGTGCCAGCAGTAAGGTCCGGGACGGCTCCTACGAGCAGTGCTTC.

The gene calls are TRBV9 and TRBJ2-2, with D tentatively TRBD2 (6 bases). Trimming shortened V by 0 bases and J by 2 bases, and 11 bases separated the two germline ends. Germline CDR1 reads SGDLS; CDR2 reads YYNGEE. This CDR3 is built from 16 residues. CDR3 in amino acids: CASSVAGGVNTGELFF. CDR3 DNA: TGTGCCAGCAGCGTAGCAGGCGGGGTAAACACCGGGGAGCTGTTTTTT.

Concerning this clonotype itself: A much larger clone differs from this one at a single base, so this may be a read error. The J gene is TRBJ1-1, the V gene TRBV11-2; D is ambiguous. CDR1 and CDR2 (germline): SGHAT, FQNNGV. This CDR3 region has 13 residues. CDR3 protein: CASSLVGVAGALF. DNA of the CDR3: TGTGCCAGCAGCTTAGTGGGCGTGGCTGGAGCTCTCTTT.

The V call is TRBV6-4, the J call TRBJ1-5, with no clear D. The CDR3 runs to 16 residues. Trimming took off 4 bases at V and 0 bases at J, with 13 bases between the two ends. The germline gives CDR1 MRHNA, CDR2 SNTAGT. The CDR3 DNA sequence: TGTGCCAGCAGTGGCCCGAAGTTGGATAGCAATCAGCCCCAGCATTTT. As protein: CASSGPKLDSNQPQHF.

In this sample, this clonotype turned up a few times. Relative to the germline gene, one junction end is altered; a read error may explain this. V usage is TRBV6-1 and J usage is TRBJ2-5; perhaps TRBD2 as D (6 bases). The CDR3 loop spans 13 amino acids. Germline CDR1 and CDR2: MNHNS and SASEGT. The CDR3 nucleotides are TGCGCCAGCAGTGAGTCTGGAGGGGAGACCCAGTACTTC. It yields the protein CASSESGGETQYF.

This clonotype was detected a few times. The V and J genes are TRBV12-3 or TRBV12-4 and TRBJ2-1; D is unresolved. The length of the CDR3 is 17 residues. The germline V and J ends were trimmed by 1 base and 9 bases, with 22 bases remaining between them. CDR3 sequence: CASSLVALLMSSGEQFF. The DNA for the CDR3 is TGTGCCAGCAGTTTAGTGGCTCTCCTTATGAGTTCTGGTGAGCAGTTCTTC.

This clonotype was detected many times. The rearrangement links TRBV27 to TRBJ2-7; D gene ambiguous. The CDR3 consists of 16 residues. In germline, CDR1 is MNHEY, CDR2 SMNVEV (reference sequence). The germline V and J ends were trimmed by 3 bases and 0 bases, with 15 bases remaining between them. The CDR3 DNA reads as TGTGCCAGCAGTTTTTCTCTTGTCCAGAGCTCCTACGAGCAGTACTTC. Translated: CASSFSLVQSSYEQYF.

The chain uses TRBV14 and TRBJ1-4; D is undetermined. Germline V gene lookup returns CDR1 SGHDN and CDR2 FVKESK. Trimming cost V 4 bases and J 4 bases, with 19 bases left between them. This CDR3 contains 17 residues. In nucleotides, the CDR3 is TGTGCCAGCAGCCGTGTGGGGAGCGCCAGAGTTAATGAAAAACTGTTTTTT. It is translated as CASSRVGSARVNEKLFF.

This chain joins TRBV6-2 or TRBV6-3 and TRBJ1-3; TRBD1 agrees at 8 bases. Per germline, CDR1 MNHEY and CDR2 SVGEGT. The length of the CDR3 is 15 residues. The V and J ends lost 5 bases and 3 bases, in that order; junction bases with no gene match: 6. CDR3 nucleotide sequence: TGTGCCAGCAGTCCCAGGGGGCCAGGTGGAAACACCATATATTTT. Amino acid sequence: CASSPRGPGGNTIYF.